The clone carrying this TCR beta chain was seen a handful of times. Its antigen is still unknown. This entry comes from a study of T cell repertoires in cytomegalovirus infection. Study outcomes and limitations: HLA-C-restricted TCR beta clonotypes specific for CMV led the ex vivo response.

One entry per CDR3 protein, called by TCRdb with MiXCR from the reads. The sample holds 200,000 to 300,000 distinct CDR3 sequences, around an eighth seen once. Sequenced material: PBMCs. This sequence originates from a human donor in good health (CMV status not recorded). Some clones in this sample may be carry-over from other donors' samples.

The CDR3 sequence is CSVAAGSTDTQYF. CDR3 coding DNA: TGCAGCGTTGCAGCGGGAAGCACAGATACGCAGTATTTT. V is TRBV29-1 and J is TRBJ2-3; 7 bases line up with TRBD2. The CDR3 is made up of 13 amino acids. V dropped 4 bases and J dropped 0; count of bases not matched to a gene: 1. Looked up from germline, CDR1 is SQVTM and CDR2 is ANQGSEA.